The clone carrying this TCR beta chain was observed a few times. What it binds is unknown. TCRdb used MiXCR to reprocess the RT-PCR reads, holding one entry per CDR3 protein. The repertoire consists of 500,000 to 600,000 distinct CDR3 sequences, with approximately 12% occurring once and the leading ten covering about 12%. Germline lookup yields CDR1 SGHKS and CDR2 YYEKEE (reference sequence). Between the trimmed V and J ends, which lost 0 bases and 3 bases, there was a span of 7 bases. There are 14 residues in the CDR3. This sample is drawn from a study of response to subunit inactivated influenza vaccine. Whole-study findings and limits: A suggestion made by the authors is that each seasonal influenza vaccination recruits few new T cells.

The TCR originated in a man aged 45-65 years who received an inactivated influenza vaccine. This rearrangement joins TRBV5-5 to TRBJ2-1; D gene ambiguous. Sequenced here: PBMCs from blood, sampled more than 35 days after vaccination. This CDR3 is CASSLGSDYNEQFF. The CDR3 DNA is TGTGCCAGCAGCTTGGGATCAGACTACAATGAGCAGTTCTTC.